The present T cell receptor (beta chain) was sequenced within a study of beta chain features in type 1 diabetes. Findings and limits, study-wide: Researchers report that Type 1 diabetes patients had moderately but significantly shorter TCRB CDR3s across all four CD4+ subsets.

What was sequenced were expressed TCRB transcripts, since all of the isolated RNA had been reverse transcribed. TCRdb keeps only in-frame clones here, not all; method: immunoSEQ multiplex PCR. The sample holds about 190,000 clones; around 7.9% are singletons and the top ten take 0.5%. Germline-derived CDR1 and CDR2 are MDHEN and SYDVKM. The junction had 24 bases not matched to a gene; V was cut back by 6 bases and J by 7 bases. This CDR3 has 18 amino acids. Details on this clone: The antigen remains unidentified.

The TCR was taken from a man aged 18 to 30 with type 1 diabetes. V gene TRBV28 combines with J gene TRBJ2-7, with TRBD2 matching 7 bases. Sequencing used central memory CD4+ T cells from blood. For the CDR3, the DNA is TGTGCCAGCAGAGCCCTTAACGGGGGGACCTTCTTTCGGGGGGAGCAGTACTTC. Encoded protein: CASRALNGGTFFRGEQYF.